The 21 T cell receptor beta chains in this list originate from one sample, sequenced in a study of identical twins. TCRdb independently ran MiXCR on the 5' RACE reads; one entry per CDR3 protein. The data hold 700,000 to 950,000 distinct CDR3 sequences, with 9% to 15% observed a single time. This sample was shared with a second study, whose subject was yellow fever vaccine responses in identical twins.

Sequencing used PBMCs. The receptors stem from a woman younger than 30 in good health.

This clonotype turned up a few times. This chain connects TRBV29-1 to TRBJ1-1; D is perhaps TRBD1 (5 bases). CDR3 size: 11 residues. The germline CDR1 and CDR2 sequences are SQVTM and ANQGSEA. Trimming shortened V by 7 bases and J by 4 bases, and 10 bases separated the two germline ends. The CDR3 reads CSAHTGTEAFF. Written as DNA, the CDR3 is TGCAGCGCCCATACAGGCACTGAAGCTTTCTTT.

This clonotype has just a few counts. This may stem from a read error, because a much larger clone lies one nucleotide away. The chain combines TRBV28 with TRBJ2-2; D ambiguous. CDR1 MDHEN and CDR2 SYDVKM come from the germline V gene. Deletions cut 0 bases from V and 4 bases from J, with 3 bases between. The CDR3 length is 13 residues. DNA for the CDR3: TGTGCCAGCAGTTTATGGACCACCGGGGAGCTGTTTTTT. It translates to CASSLWTTGELFF.

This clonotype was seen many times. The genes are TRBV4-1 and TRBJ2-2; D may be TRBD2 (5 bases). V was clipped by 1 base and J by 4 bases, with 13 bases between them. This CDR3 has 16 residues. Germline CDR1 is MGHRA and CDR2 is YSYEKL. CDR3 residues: CASSQVQGLRTGELFF. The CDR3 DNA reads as TGCGCCAGCAGCCAAGTCCAAGGACTCCGCACCGGGGAGCTGTTTTTT.

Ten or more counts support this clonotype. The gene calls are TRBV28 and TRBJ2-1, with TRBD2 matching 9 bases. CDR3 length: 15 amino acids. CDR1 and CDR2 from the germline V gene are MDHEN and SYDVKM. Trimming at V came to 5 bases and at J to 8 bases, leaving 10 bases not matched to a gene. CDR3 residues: CASSPGLAGADEQFF. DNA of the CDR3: TGTGCCAGCAGTCCGGGACTAGCAGGGGCCGATGAGCAGTTCTTC.

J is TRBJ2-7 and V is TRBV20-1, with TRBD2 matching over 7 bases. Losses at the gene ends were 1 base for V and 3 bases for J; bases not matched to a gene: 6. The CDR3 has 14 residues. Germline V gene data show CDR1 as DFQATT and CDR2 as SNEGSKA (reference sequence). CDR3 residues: CSARAGGSNYEQYF. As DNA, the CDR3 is TGCAGTGCTAGAGCGGGGGGATCCAACTACGAGCAGTACTTC.

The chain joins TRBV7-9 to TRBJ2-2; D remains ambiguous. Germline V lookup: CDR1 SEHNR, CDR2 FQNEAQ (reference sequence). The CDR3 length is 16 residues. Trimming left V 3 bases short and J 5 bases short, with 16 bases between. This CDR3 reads CASSFLVNGPTGELFF. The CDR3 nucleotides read TGTGCCAGCAGCTTTTTGGTAAATGGCCCTACCGGGGAGCTGTTTTTT.

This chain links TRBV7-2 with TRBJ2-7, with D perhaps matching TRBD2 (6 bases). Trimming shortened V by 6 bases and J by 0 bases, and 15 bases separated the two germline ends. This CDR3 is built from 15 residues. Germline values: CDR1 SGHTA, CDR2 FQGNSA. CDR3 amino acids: CASRPAGTFSYEQYF. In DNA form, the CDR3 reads TGTGCCAGCAGACCAGCCGGGACTTTCTCCTACGAGCAGTACTTC.

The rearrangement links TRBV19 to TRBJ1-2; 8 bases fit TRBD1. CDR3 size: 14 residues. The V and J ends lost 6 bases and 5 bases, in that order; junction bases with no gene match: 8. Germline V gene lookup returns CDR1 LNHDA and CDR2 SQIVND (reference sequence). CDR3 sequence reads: CASRQDRVGYGYTF. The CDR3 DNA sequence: TGTGCCAGTAGACAGGACAGGGTTGGATATGGCTACACCTTC.

CDR3 in amino acids: CSAQTTLNSPLHF. The CDR3 nucleotides read TGCAGCGCCCAAACCACGCTGAATTCACCCCTCCACTTT. The genes are TRBV29-1 and TRBJ1-6, with unresolved D. V gave up 7 bases and J gave up 7 bases, with 14 bases separating them. Germline loops: CDR1 SQVTM, CDR2 ANQGSEA. The CDR3 has 13 amino acids.

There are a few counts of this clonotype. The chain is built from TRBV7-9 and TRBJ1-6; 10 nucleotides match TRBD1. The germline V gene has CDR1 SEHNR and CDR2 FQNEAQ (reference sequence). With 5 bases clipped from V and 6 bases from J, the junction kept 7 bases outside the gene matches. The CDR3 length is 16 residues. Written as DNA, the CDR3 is TGTGCCAGCAGCGCGGGACAGGGGTTCGTTAATTCACCCCTCCACTTT. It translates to CASSAGQGFVNSPLHF.

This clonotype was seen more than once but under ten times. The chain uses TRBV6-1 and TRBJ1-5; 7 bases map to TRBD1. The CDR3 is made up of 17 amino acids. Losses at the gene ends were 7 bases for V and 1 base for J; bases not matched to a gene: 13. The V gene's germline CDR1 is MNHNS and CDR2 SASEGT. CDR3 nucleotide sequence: TGTGCCAGCACCCCCGGTAGGCAGGGGGTAAGCAATCAGCCCCAGCATTTT. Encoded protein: CASTPGRQGVSNQPQHF.

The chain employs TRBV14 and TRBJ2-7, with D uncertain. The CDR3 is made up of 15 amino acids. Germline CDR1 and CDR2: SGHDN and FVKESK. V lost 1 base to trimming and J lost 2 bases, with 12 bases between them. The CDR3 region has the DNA TGTGCCAGCAGCCAAGGTTGGTTAGGAACCTACGAGCAGTACTTC. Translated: CASSQGWLGTYEQYF.

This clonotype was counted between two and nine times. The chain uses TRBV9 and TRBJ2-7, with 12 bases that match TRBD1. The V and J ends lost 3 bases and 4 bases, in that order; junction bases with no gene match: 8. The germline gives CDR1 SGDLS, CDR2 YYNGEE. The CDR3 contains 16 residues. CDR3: CASSASWDRGLYEQYV. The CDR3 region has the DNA TGTGCCAGCAGCGCCTCCTGGGACAGGGGGCTATACGAGCAGTACGTC.

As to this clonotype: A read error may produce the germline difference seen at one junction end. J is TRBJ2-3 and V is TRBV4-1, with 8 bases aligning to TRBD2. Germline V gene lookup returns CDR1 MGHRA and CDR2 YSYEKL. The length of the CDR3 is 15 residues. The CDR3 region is CASRQAGAGTDTQYF. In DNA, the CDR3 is TGCGCCAGCAGGCAAGCGGGAGCGGGCACAGATACGCAGTATTTT.

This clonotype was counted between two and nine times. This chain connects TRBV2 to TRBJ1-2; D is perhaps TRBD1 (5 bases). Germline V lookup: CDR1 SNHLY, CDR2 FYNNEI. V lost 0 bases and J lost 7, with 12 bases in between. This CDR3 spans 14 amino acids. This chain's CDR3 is CASSEAEGKGGYTF. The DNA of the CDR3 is TGTGCCAGCAGTGAAGCGGAGGGGAAAGGTGGCTACACCTTC.

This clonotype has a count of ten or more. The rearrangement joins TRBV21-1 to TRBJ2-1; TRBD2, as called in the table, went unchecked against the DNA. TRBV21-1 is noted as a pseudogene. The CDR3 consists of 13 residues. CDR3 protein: CASSLKRANEQFF. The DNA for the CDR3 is TGTGCCAGCAGCCTTAAAAGGGCTAATGAGCAGTTCTTC.

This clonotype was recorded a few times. The CDR3 loop is CASSAGTSGRAGDTQYF. The CDR3 DNA sequence: TGTGCCAGCAGCGCCGGGACTAGCGGGAGGGCCGGAGATACGCAGTATTTT. The chain uses TRBV5-4 and TRBJ2-3, with 16 bases fitting TRBD2. The germline V gene encodes CDR1 SGHNT and CDR2 YYREEE (reference sequence). This CDR3 comprises 17 residues. V gave up 4 bases and J gave up 5 bases; unmatched junction bases: 7. Using reference TRBV5-4 and TRBJ2-3 for the parts outside the CDR3, the full variable domain is ETGVTQSPTHLIKTRGQQVTLRCSSQSGHNTVSWYQQALGQGPQFIFQYYREEENGRGNFPPRFSGLQFPNYSSELNVNALELDDSALYLCASSAGTSGRAGDTQYFGPGTRLTVL.

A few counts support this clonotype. The CDR3 DNA follows: TGTGCCAGCAGACCTTGGGGACCGAACACCGGGGAGCTGTTTTTT. This sequence encodes CASRPWGPNTGELFF. The chain recombines TRBV3-1 with TRBJ2-2; perhaps D is TRBD1 or TRBD2 (5 bases each). This CDR3 has 15 residues. V gave up 6 bases and J gave up 0 bases, with 11 bases separating them. Germline V gene lookup returns CDR1 LGHDT and CDR2 YNNKEL (reference sequence).

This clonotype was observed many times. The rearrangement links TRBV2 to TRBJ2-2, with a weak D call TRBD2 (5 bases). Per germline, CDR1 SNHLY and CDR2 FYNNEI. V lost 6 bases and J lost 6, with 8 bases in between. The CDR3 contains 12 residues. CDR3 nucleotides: TGTGCCAGCAGGCAGGAGGCCGGGGAGCTGTTTTTT. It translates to CASRQEAGELFF. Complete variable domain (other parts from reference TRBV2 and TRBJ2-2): EPEVTQTPSHQVTQMGQEVILRCVPISNHLYFYWYRQILGQKVEFLVSFYNNEISEKSEIFDDQFSVERPDGSNFTLKIRSTKLEDSAMYFCASRQEAGELFFGEGSRLTVL.

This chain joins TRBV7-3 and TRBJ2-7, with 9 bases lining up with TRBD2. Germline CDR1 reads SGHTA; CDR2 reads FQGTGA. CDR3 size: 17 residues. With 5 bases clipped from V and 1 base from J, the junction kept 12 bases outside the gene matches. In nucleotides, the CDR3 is TGTGCCAGCAGCAGAGTAAACCGGACTAGCGAGTCCTACGAGCAGTACTTC. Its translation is CASSRVNRTSESYEQYF.

The CDR3 DNA follows: TGTGCCAGCAGTAAGGGGACAGAGAATCAGCCCCAGCATTTT. This sequence encodes CASSKGTENQPQHF. This chain joins TRBV6-1 and TRBJ1-5; TRBD1 aligns across 7 bases. The germline gives CDR1 MNHNS, CDR2 SASEGT. J was trimmed by 4 bases and V by 5 bases; bases with no gene match: 5. CDR3 length: 14 amino acids.